The 6 T cell receptor beta chains below come from one sample, sequenced in a study of blood T cell repertoires in COVID-19. Assay used: immunoSEQ multiplex PCR; TCRdb lists only in-frame clones, some missing. This sample has more than 300,000 clones; around 91% occur once, and the top ten carry roughly 3.3%. The sequenced sample consisted of peripheral blood. The receptors originated from a woman aged 18 to 35 who had recovered from COVID-19.

J is TRBJ1-1 and V is TRBV12-3 or TRBV12-4, with 9 bases matching TRBD1. The CDR3 runs to 13 residues. The junction had 3 bases not matched to a gene; V was cut back by 6 bases and J by 4 bases. As DNA, the CDR3 is TGTGCCAGCAGGACAGGGGGTGGCACTGAAGCTTTCTTT. Translated, it gives CASRTGGGTEAFF.

The chain carries TRBV4-3 and TRBJ2-1; tentatively, D is TRBD2 (5 bases). Germline CDR1 LGHNA, CDR2 YSLEER. With 2 bases removed from V and 8 bases from J, the gap between germline ends came to 16 bases. The CDR3 length is 15 residues. The CDR3 here is CASSQSPSGSYEQFF. As DNA, the CDR3 is TGCGCCAGCAGCCAAAGTCCTAGTGGGAGCTATGAGCAGTTCTTC.

The chain joins TRBV28 to TRBJ2-7; D remains unclear. Deletions cut 4 bases from V and 0 bases from J, with 10 bases between. The CDR3 covers 14 residues. Germline CDR1 reads MDHEN; CDR2 reads SYDVKM. DNA of the CDR3: TGTGCCAGCAGTTCATTACCCAGCTCCTACGAGCAGTACGTC. It translates to CASSSLPSSYEQYV.

The chain has TRBV25-1 and TRBJ2-5; 9 bases agree with TRBD1. Trimming took 3 bases from V and 5 from J; bases not matched to a gene: 1. In germline, CDR1 is MGHDK, CDR2 SYGVNS. This CDR3 spans 13 amino acids. CDR3 sequence (DNA): TGTGCCAGCAGTGAGGGGACAGGGGAGACCCAGTACTTC. Its protein product is CASSEGTGETQYF.

This chain connects TRBV30 to TRBJ1-1, with D uncertain. The germline CDR1 and CDR2 sequences are GTSNPN and SVGIG (reference sequence). With 2 bases removed from V and 4 bases from J, the gap between germline ends came to 11 bases. CDR3 length: 13 amino acids. CDR3 in DNA: TGTGCCTGGAGTCTGAGGAGGCGCACTGAAGCTTTCTTT. It encodes CAWSLRRRTEAFF.

This clone appeared a few times. This sequence joins TRBV19 and TRBJ2-1; perhaps TRBD2 as D (5 bases). Germline V gene lookup returns CDR1 LNHDA and CDR2 SQIVND (reference sequence). The CDR3 length is 14 residues. The V end was cut by 8 bases, the J end by 2 bases, with 13 bases between. The CDR3 DNA sequence: TGTGCCAGTTGTTCCCGGGGAACCTACAATGAGCAGTTCTTC. As protein: CASCSRGTYNEQFF.